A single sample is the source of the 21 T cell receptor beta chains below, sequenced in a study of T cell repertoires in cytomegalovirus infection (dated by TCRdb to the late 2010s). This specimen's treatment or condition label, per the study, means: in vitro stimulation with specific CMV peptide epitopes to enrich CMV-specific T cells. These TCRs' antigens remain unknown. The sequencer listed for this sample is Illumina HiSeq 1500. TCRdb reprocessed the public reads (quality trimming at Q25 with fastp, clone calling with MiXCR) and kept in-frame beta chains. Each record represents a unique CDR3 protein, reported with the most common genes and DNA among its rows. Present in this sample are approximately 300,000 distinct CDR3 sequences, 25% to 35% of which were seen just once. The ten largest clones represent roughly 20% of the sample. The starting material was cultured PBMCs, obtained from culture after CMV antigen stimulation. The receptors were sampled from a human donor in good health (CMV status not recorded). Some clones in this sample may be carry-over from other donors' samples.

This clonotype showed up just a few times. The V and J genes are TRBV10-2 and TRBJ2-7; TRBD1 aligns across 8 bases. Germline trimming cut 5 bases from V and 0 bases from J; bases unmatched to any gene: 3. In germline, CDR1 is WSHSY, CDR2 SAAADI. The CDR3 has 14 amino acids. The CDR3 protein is CASSTGGTSYEQYF. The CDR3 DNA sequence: TGCGCCAGCAGTACAGGGGGAACCTCCTACGAGCAGTACTTC.

In DNA, the CDR3 is TGTGCCAGCTCACCAAAGGTCCCCGCAGTGAACACTGAAGCTTTCTTT. It yields the protein CASSPKVPAVNTEAFF. The chain links TRBV18 to TRBJ1-1; D is unresolved. V lost 2 bases and J lost 0, with 13 bases in between. This CDR3 is built from 16 residues. CDR1 KGHSH and CDR2 LQKENI come from the germline V gene.

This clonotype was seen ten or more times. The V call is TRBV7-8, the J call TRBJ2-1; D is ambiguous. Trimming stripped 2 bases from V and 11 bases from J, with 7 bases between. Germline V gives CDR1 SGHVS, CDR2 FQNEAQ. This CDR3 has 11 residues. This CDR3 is CASSLRTKQFF. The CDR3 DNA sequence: TGTGCCAGCAGCTTAAGGACCAAGCAGTTCTTC.

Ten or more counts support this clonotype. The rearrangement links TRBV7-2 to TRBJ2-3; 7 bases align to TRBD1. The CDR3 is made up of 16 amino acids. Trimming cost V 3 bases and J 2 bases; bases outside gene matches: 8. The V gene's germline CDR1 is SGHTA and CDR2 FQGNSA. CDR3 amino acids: CASSFLGDSVTDTQYF. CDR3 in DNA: TGTGCCAGCAGCTTCCTCGGGGACAGTGTCACAGATACGCAGTATTTT.

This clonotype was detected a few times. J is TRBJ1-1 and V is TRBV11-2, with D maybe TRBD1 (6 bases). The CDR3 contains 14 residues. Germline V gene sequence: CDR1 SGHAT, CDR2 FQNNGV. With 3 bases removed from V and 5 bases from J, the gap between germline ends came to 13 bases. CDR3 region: CASSFWGRETEAFF. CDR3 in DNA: TGTGCCAGCAGCTTTTGGGGGCGGGAGACTGAAGCTTTCTTT. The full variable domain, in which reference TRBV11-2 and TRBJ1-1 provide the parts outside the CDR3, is EAGVAQSPRYKIIEKRQSVAFWCNPISGHATLYWYQQILGQGPKLLIQFQNNGVVDDSQLPKDRFSAERLKGVDSTLKIQPAKLEDSAVYLCASSFWGRETEAFFGQGTRLTVV.

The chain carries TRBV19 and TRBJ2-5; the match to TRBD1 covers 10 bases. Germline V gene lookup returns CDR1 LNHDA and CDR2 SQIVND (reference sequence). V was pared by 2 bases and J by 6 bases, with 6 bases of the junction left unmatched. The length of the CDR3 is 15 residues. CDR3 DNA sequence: TGTGCCAGTAGTATACCGGGACAGGGGTTGAAGACCCAGTACTTC. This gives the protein CASSIPGQGLKTQYF.

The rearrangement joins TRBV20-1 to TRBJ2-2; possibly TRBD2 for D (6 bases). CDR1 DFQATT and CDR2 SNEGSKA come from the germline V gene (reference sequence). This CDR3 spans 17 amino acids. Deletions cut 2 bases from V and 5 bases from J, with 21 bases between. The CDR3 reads CSARSRLTSKRTGELFF. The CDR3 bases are TGCAGTGCTAGATCTCGGCTGACTAGTAAGAGGACCGGGGAGCTGTTTTTT.

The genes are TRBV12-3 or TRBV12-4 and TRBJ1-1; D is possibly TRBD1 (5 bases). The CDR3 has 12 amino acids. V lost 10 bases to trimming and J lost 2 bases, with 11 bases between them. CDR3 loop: CATWGENTEAFF. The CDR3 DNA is TGTGCCACCTGGGGGGAAAACACTGAAGCTTTCTTT.

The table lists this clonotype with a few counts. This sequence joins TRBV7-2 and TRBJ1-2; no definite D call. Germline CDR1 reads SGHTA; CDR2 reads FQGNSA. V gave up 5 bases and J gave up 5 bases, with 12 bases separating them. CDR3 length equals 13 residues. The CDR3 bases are TGTGCCAGCAGCCGACGACTCGCGTATGGCTACACCTTC. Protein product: CASSRRLAYGYTF.

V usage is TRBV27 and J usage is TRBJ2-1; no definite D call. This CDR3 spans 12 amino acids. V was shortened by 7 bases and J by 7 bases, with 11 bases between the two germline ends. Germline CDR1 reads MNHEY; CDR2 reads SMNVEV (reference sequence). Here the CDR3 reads CASKRVWNEQFF. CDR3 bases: TGTGCCAGCAAACGGGTCTGGAATGAGCAGTTCTTC.

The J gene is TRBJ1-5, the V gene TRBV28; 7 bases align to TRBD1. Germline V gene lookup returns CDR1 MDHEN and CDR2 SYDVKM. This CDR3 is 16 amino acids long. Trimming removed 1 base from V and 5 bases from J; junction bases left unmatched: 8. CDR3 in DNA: TGTGCCAGCAGTTTATTGGGCAGGGGGTTCTATCAGCCCCAGCATTTT. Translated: CASSLLGRGFYQPQHF.

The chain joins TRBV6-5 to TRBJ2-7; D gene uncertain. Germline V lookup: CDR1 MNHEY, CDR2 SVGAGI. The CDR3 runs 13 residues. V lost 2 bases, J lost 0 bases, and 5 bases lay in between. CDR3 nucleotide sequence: TGTGCCAGCAGTTACGACACCTCCTACGAGCAGTACTTC. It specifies CASSYDTSYEQYF.

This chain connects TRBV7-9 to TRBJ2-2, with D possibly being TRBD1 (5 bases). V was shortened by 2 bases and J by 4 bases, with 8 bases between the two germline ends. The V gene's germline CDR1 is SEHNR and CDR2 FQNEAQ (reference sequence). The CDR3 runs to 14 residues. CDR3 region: CASSLHDSTGELFF. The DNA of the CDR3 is TGTGCCAGCAGCTTACACGACAGCACCGGGGAGCTGTTTTTT.

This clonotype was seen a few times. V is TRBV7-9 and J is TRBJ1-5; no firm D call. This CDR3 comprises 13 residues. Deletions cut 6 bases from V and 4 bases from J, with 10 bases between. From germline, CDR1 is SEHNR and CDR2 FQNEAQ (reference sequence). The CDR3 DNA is TGTGCCAGCAGGATGGCGCCAAATCAGCCCCAGCATTTT. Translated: CASRMAPNQPQHF.

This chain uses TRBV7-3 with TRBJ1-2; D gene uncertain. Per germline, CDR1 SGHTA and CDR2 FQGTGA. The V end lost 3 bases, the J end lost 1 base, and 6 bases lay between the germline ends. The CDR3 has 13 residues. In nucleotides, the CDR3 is TGTGCCAGCAGCTTCAGCGATAACTATGGCTACACCTTC. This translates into CASSFSDNYGYTF.

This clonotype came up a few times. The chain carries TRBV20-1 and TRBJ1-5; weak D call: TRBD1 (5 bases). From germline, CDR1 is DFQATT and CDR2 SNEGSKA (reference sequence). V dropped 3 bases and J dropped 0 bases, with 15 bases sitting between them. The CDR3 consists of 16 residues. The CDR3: CSASLDKRYSNQPQHF. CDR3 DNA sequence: TGCAGTGCTAGCTTGGACAAGCGATATAGCAATCAGCCCCAGCATTTT.

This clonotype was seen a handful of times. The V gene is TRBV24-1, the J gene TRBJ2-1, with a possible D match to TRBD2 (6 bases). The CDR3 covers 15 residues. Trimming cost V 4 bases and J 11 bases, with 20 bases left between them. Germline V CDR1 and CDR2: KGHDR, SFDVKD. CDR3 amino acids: CATSEDSGSVTKQFF. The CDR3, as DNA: TGTGCCACCAGTGAAGATAGCGGCAGCGTAACGAAGCAGTTCTTC.

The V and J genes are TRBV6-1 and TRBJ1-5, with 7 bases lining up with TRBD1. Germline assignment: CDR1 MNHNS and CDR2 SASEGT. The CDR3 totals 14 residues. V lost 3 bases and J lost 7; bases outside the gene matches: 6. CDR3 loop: CASSDYRGLQPQHF. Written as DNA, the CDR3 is TGTGCCAGCAGTGATTACAGGGGCCTCCAGCCCCAGCATTTT.

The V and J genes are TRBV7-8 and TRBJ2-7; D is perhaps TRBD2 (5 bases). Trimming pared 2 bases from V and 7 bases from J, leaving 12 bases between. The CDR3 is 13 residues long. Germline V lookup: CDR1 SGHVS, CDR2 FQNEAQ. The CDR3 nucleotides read TGTGCCAGCAGCTTATCTAGGGAGAGGGAGCAGTACTTC. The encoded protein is CASSLSREREQYF.

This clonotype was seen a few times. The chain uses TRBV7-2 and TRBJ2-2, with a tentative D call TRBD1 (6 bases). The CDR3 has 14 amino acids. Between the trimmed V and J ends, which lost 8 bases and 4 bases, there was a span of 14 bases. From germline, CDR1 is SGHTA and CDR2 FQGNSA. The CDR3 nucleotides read TGTGCCAGCCCCCTGCAAGGGGGCACCGGGGAGCTGTTTTTT. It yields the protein CASPLQGGTGELFF.

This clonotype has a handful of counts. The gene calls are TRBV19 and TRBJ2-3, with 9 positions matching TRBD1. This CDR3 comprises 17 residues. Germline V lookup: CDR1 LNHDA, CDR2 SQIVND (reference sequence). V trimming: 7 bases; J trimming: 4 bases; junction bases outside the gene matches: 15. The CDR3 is CASTQSRTGDGADTQYF. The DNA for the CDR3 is TGTGCCAGTACCCAATCCCGGACAGGGGACGGGGCAGATACGCAGTATTTT. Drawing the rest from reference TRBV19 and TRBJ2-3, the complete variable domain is DGGITQSPKYLFRKEGQNVTLSCEQNLNHDAMYWYRQDPGQGLRLIYYSQIVNDFQKGDIAEGYSVSREKKESFPLTVTSAQKNPTAFYLCASTQSRTGDGADTQYFGPGTRLTVL.